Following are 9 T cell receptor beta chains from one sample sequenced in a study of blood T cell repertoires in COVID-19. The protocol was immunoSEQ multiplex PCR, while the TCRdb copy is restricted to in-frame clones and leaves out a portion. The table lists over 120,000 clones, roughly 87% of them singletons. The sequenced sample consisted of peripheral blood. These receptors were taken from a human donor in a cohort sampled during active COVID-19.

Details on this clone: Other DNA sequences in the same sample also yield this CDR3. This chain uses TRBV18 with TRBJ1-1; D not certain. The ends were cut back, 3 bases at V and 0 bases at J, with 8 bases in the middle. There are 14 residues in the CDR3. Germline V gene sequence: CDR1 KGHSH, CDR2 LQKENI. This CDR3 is CASSPTEMNTEAFF. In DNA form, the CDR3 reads TGTGCCAGCTCACCTACGGAGATGAACACTGAAGCTTTCTTT.

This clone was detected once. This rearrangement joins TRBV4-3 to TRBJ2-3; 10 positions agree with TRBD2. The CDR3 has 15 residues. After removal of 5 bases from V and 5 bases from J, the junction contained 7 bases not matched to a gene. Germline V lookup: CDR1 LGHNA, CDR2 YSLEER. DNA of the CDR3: TGCGCCAGCAGCGGTCTAGCGGGGGTTGGAGATACGCAGTATTTT. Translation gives CASSGLAGVGDTQYF.

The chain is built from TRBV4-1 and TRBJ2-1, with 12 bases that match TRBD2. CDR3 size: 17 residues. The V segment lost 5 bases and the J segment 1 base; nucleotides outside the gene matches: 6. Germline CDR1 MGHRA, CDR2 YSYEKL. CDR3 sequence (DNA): TGCGCCAGCAGCTTCCGGACTAGCGGGGTTTCCTACAATGAGCAGTTCTTC. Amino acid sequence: CASSFRTSGVSYNEQFF.

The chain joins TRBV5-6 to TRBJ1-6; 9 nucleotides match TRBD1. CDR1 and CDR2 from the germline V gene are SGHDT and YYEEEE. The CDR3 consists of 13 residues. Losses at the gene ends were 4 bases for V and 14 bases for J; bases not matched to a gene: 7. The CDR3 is CASSVDRTGALHF. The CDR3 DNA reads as TGTGCCAGCAGCGTTGACCGGACAGGGGCCCTCCACTTT. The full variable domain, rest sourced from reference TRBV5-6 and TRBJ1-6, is DAGVTQSPTHLIKTRGQQVTLRCSPKSGHDTVSWYQQALGQGPQFIFQYYEEEERQRGNFPDRFSGHQFPNYSSELNVNALLLGDSALYLCASSVDRTGALHFGNGTRLTVT.

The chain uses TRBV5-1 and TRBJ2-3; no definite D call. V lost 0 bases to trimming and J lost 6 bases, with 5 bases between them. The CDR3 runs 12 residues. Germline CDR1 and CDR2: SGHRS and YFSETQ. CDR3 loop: CASSLVGDTQYF. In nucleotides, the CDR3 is TGCGCCAGCAGCTTGGTCGGTGATACGCAGTATTTT.

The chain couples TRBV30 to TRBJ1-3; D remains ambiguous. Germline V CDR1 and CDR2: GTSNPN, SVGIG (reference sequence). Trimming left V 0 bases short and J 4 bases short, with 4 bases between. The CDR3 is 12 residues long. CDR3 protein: CAWSVEGNTIYF. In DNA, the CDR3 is TGTGCCTGGAGTGTAGAGGGAAACACCATATATTTT. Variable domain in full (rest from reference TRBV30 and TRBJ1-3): SQTIHQWPATLVQPVGSPLSLECTVEGTSNPNLYWYRQAAGRGLQLLFYSVGIGQISSEVPQNLSASRPQDRQFILSSKKLLLSDSGFYLCAWSVEGNTIYFGEGSWLTVV.

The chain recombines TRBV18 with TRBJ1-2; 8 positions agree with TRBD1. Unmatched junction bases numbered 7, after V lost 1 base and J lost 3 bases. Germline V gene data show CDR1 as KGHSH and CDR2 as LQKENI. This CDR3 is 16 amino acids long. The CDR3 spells CASSPRQQGVYYGYTF. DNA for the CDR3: TGTGCCAGCTCACCACGTCAACAGGGGGTCTACTATGGCTACACCTTC.

DNA of the CDR3: TGTGCCAGCTCCCCCGGGACGGGGGAAGAGACCCAGTACTTC. Its protein product is CASSPGTGEETQYF. The chain has TRBV18 and TRBJ2-5; tentative D call: TRBD2 (6 bases). The CDR3 runs 14 residues. Trimming took 6 bases from V and 3 from J, leaving 14 bases between them. From germline, CDR1 is KGHSH and CDR2 LQKENI.

CDR3 protein: CASSEGGLTYEQYF. The CDR3 DNA is TGTGCCAGCAGTGAGGGAGGACTTACCTACGAGCAGTACTTC. The rearrangement links TRBV2 to TRBJ2-7, with D possibly being TRBD2 (6 bases). The CDR3 sequence is 14 residues long. Germline assignment: CDR1 SNHLY and CDR2 FYNNEI. V lost 3 bases to trimming and J lost 2 bases, with 11 bases between them. Variable domain in full (rest from reference TRBV2 and TRBJ2-7): EPEVTQTPSHQVTQMGQEVILRCVPISNHLYFYWYRQILGQKVEFLVSFYNNEISEKSEIFDDQFSVERPDGSNFTLKIRSTKLEDSAMYFCASSEGGLTYEQYFGPGTRLTVT.